This entry lists 28 T cell receptor beta chains sequenced from one sample in a study of control samples from healthy donors and cancer patients. Generated by immunoSEQ multiplex PCR, the TCRdb table keeps only in-frame clones and is missing some. Of around 130,000 clones listed, approximately 91% are singletons. Source material: blood. These receptors all stem from a man aged 45-65 years in good health.

Concerning this clone itself: Other DNA sequences within the sample encode an identical CDR3. This chain joins TRBV12-3 or TRBV12-4 and TRBJ2-2; no reliable D call. The V end lost 5 bases, the J end lost 5 bases, and 6 bases lay between the germline ends. There are 12 residues in the CDR3. As DNA, the CDR3 is TGTGCCAGCAGTCTAGTTACCGGGGAGCTGTTTTTT. As protein: CASSLVTGELFF.

The DNA of the CDR3 is TGCGCCAGCAGCCAAGATTGGAGCGGGAGAGCCTACGAGCAGTACTTC. As protein: CASSQDWSGRAYEQYF. The chain recombines TRBV4-1 with TRBJ2-7, with TRBD2 identical over 8 bases. The CDR3 runs to 16 residues. Germline loops: CDR1 MGHRA, CDR2 YSYEKL. Germline trimming cut 0 bases from V and 2 bases from J; bases unmatched to any gene: 6.

The J gene is TRBJ2-5, the V gene TRBV24-1; 12 nucleotides align to TRBD1. Losses at the gene ends were 4 bases for V and 5 bases for J; bases not matched to a gene: 7. The length of the CDR3 is 16 residues. The V gene's germline CDR1 is KGHDR and CDR2 SFDVKD. CDR3 nucleotide sequence: TGTGCCACCAGTGACTTTGGGACAGGGGGCCGCGAGACCCAGTACTTC. Protein: CATSDFGTGGRETQYF.

This chain uses TRBV3-1 (or the pseudogene TRBV3-2) with TRBJ2-4; TRBD1 aligns across 9 bases. This CDR3 region has 15 residues. Germline V gene sequence: CDR1 LGHDT, CDR2 YNNKEL (reference sequence). V shed 1 base and J 5 bases; nucleotides not matched to a gene: 3. DNA of the CDR3: TGTGCCAGCAGCCAAGGGACAGGGGTGGAAAACATTCAGTACTTC. This codes for CASSQGTGVENIQYF.

The chain carries TRBV2 and TRBJ2-2; 9 bases match TRBD1. The CDR3 totals 16 residues. Trimming removed 2 bases from V and 6 bases from J; junction bases left unmatched: 7. Germline values: CDR1 SNHLY, CDR2 FYNNEI. The CDR3 DNA follows: TGTGCCAGCAGTGAACGTCAGGACAGGGGTTCCGGGGAGCTGTTTTTT. It specifies CASSERQDRGSGELFF.

The chain carries TRBV19 and TRBJ1-1, with D possibly being TRBD1 (5 bases). Germline CDR1 LNHDA, CDR2 SQIVND (reference sequence). The CDR3 loop spans 13 amino acids. Trimming took 11 bases from V and 2 from J, leaving 15 bases between them. The DNA for the CDR3 is TGTGCCGTCGGGGGGAGGTTCAACACTGAAGCTTTCTTT. It encodes CAVGGRFNTEAFF.

The J gene is TRBJ2-1, the V gene TRBV5-1; D possibly corresponds to TRBD1 (6 bases). Germline V gene sequence: CDR1 SGHRS, CDR2 YFSETQ. V was clipped by 0 bases and J by 7 bases, with 8 bases between them. The CDR3 sequence is 13 residues long. CDR3 loop: CASSLGGRNEQFF. As DNA, the CDR3 is TGCGCCAGCAGCTTGGGGGGGCGGAATGAGCAGTTCTTC.

The chain has TRBV10-3 and TRBJ2-7; the D is unclear. Germline CDR1 is ENHRY and CDR2 is SYGVKD. The V end was cut by 1 base, the J end by 3 bases, with 7 bases between. The CDR3 is 13 amino acids. The CDR3 sequence: CAISEYTNYEQYF. The CDR3 DNA follows: TGTGCCATCAGTGAGTACACCAACTACGAGCAGTACTTC.

The chain recombines TRBV13 with TRBJ2-2; 11 positions match TRBD2. Trimming at V came to 5 bases and at J to 6 bases, leaving 14 bases not matched to a gene. The CDR3 runs 18 residues. Germline V gene lookup returns CDR1 PRHDT and CDR2 FYEKMQ (reference sequence). CDR3 in amino acids: CASSPLAGGFGAAGELFF. The CDR3, as DNA: TGTGCCAGCAGCCCGCTAGCGGGGGGTTTCGGGGCCGCCGGGGAGCTGTTTTTT.

This chain links TRBV7-3 with TRBJ2-2; D is unresolved. Germline V CDR1 and CDR2: SGHTA, FQGTGA. The CDR3 consists of 15 residues. V was clipped by 6 bases and J by 1 base, with 12 bases between them. CDR3 region: CASRKNLGNTGELFF. In DNA form, the CDR3 reads TGTGCCAGCAGGAAAAACTTAGGGAACACCGGGGAGCTGTTTTTT.

This rearrangement joins TRBV19 to TRBJ1-2; 7 bases are a match to TRBD1. V dropped 6 bases and J dropped 4; count of bases not matched to a gene: 14. The CDR3 covers 16 residues. Germline V CDR1 and CDR2: LNHDA, SQIVND (reference sequence). The CDR3 DNA follows: TGTGCCAGTAGACCCGAAGGGGGCGAATACGGCTATGGCTACACCTTC. Translation: CASRPEGGEYGYGYTF.

The chain couples TRBV5-1 to TRBJ1-5, with 11 bases identical to TRBD1. The CDR3 length is 16 residues. With 0 bases clipped from V and 7 bases from J, the junction kept 6 bases outside the gene matches. Germline V lookup: CDR1 SGHRS, CDR2 YFSETQ. As DNA, the CDR3 is TGCGCCAGCAGCTTGGGGACAGGGGGCGACGGCCAGCCCCAGCATTTT. It yields the protein CASSLGTGGDGQPQHF. The full variable domain, completed using reference TRBV5-1 and TRBJ1-5, is KAGVTQTPRYLIKTRGQQVTLSCSPISGHRSVSWYQQTPGQGLQFLFEYFSETQRNKGNFPGRFSGRQFSNSRSEMNVSTLELGDSALYLCASSLGTGGDGQPQHFGDGTRLSIL.

The rearrangement uses TRBV5-1 and TRBJ1-6; possibly TRBD1 for D (6 bases). V was clipped by 0 bases and J by 6 bases, with 10 bases between them. This CDR3 spans 15 amino acids. The germline CDR1 and CDR2 sequences are SGHRS and YFSETQ. The CDR3 loop is CASSLGDTTNSPLHF. DNA of the CDR3: TGCGCCAGCAGCTTGGGGGACACCACTAATTCACCCCTCCACTTT.

This clone has a handful of counts. The same CDR3 also results from other DNA sequences found in this sample. The chain couples TRBV6-6 to TRBJ2-1, with 12 bases fitting TRBD2. Looked up from germline, CDR1 is MNHNY and CDR2 is SVGAGI (reference sequence). The CDR3 sequence is 14 residues long. Trimming removed 6 bases from V and 5 bases from J; junction bases left unmatched: 2. The CDR3 bases are TGTGCCAGCAGACTAGCGGGGGGACACAATGAGCAGTTCTTC. Residues: CASRLAGGHNEQFF.

The rearrangement links TRBV19 to TRBJ1-1; no reliable D call. Trimming shortened V by 4 bases and J by 1 base, and 13 bases separated the two germline ends. The CDR3 sequence is 15 residues long. The germline V gene encodes CDR1 LNHDA and CDR2 SQIVND (reference sequence). CDR3 residues: CASSRAGRQNTEAFF. The CDR3, as DNA: TGTGCCAGTAGTAGGGCAGGACGGCAGAACACTGAAGCTTTCTTT.

This clone has just a few counts. The genes are TRBV28 and TRBJ1-2; TRBD1 aligns across 12 bases. J was trimmed by 1 base and V by 4 bases; bases with no gene match: 4. Germline V CDR1 and CDR2: MDHEN, SYDVKM. The CDR3 contains 16 residues. Here the CDR3 reads CASSSGQGAVNYGYTF. The CDR3 coding sequence is TGTGCCAGCAGTTCGGGACAGGGGGCCGTTAACTATGGCTACACCTTC.

V and J are TRBV4-1 and TRBJ2-1, with D tentatively TRBD2 (5 bases). Looked up from germline, CDR1 is MGHRA and CDR2 is YSYEKL. V lost 4 bases to trimming and J lost 6 bases, with 16 bases between them. The CDR3 has 15 amino acids. CDR3 protein: CASSPGLEVGNEQFF. As DNA, the CDR3 is TGCGCCAGCAGCCCTGGTCTGGAGGTAGGCAATGAGCAGTTCTTC.

The CDR3 reads CASSRTSGVSYNEQFF. The CDR3 nucleotides read TGTGCCAGCAGCCGGACTAGCGGGGTTTCCTACAATGAGCAGTTCTTC. V and J are TRBV3-1 (or the pseudogene TRBV3-2) and TRBJ2-1; TRBD2 matches at 12 bases. V shed 4 bases and J 1 base; nucleotides not matched to a gene: 2. This CDR3 comprises 16 residues. Looked up from germline, CDR1 is LGHDT and CDR2 is YNNKEL (reference sequence).

The chain links TRBV3-1 (or the pseudogene TRBV3-2) to TRBJ1-3; D gene uncertain. V was clipped by 2 bases and J by 0 bases, with 8 bases between them. CDR1 is LGHDT, CDR2 YNNKEL, per germline (reference sequence). This CDR3 comprises 15 residues. The DNA of the CDR3 is TGTGCCAGCAGCCAATTCTTTGGCTCTGGAAACACCATATATTTT. Translating it yields CASSQFFGSGNTIYF.

In the case of this clone: The sample holds other DNA sequences that translate to the same CDR3. The CDR3 DNA reads as TGTGCCAGTAGCACGACAGGGGATCAGCCCCAGCATTTT. Its translation: CASSTTGDQPQHF. The chain is built from TRBV19 and TRBJ1-5, with TRBD1 matching 8 bases. Trimming took 6 bases from V and 5 from J; bases not matched to a gene: 3. Germline CDR1 and CDR2: LNHDA and SQIVND (reference sequence). This CDR3 has 13 residues.

In DNA form, the CDR3 reads TGTGCCTGGAAGCTCCGGGTGCACAATGAGCAGTTCTTC. Amino acids: CAWKLRVHNEQFF. This sequence joins TRBV30 and TRBJ2-1, with unresolved D. Germline loops: CDR1 GTSNPN, CDR2 SVGIG (reference sequence). The CDR3 loop spans 13 amino acids. Trimming left V 4 bases short and J 5 bases short, with 12 bases between. Filled out from reference TRBV30 and TRBJ2-1, the complete variable domain reads SQTIHQWPATLVQPVGSPLSLECTVEGTSNPNLYWYRQAAGRGLQLLFYSVGIGQISSEVPQNLSASRPQDRQFILSSKKLLLSDSGFYLCAWKLRVHNEQFFGPGTRLTVL.

This chain joins TRBV12-5 and TRBJ1-5, with a weak D call TRBD1 (5 bases). Per germline, CDR1 LGHNT and CDR2 FRNRAP. The CDR3 loop spans 15 amino acids. Trimming cost V 6 bases and J 3 bases, with 15 bases left between them. In nucleotides, the CDR3 is TGTGCTAGTGGGCCAGCGTCGGGACCCAATCAGCCCCAGCATTTT. Translating it yields CASGPASGPNQPQHF. The full variable domain, completed using reference TRBV12-5 and TRBJ1-5, is DARVTQTPRHKVTEMGQEVTMRCQPILGHNTVFWYRQTMMQGLELLAYFRNRAPLDDSGMPKDRFSAEMPDATLATLKIQPSEPRDSAVYFCASGPASGPNQPQHFGDGTRLSIL.

CDR3: CASSLVLAGGPVEQFF. For the CDR3, the DNA is TGTGCCAGCAGCTTAGTTCTAGCGGGGGGGCCTGTTGAGCAGTTCTTC. This chain joins TRBV11-2 and TRBJ2-1; 12 bases match TRBD2. This CDR3 has 16 residues. Germline V CDR1 and CDR2: SGHAT, FQNNGV. Germline trimming cut 1 base from V and 9 bases from J; bases unmatched to any gene: 7.

The chain combines TRBV3-1 (or the pseudogene TRBV3-2) with TRBJ2-5; the D gene is possibly TRBD1 (6 bases). From germline, CDR1 is LGHDT and CDR2 YNNKEL (reference sequence). This CDR3 spans 15 amino acids. Trimming stripped 2 bases from V and 4 bases from J, with 14 bases between. The CDR3 protein is CASSQIGRGTETQYF. CDR3 nucleotides: TGTGCCAGCAGCCAAATAGGTAGGGGGACAGAGACCCAGTACTTC.

This chain connects TRBV29-1 to TRBJ2-7; possibly TRBD2 for D (5 bases). V was trimmed by 8 bases and J by 7 bases, leaving 18 bases between them. Germline CDR1 reads SQVTM; CDR2 reads ANQGSEA. The CDR3 totals 12 residues. The CDR3: CSSQAGRGEQYF. CDR3 nucleotide sequence: TGCAGCTCGCAGGCGGGTCGAGGGGAGCAGTACTTC.

The chain has TRBV16 and TRBJ1-3, with D perhaps matching TRBD1 (6 bases). Germline assignment: CDR1 KGHSY and CDR2 FQNENV. V lost 0 bases, J lost 2 bases, and 8 bases lay in between. CDR3 length: 15 residues. CDR3 region: CASSQSRGPGNTIYF. The CDR3 region has the DNA TGTGCCAGCAGCCAATCTCGGGGGCCTGGAAACACCATATATTTT.

This chain links TRBV5-1 with TRBJ2-5; D is unclear. This CDR3 is 16 amino acids long. Germline values: CDR1 SGHRS, CDR2 YFSETQ. V lost 4 bases and J lost 5, with 21 bases in between. This chain's CDR3 is CASSPTPSDRWETQYF. DNA of the CDR3: TGCGCCAGCAGCCCGACACCGTCCGATAGATGGGAGACCCAGTACTTC.

CDR3 loop: CASSLIETSQHF. CDR3 nucleotides: TGTGCCAGCAGTTTAATAGAAACGTCCCAGCATTTT. The gene calls are TRBV28 and TRBJ1-5, with unresolved D. The CDR3 is 12 residues long. Trimming removed 2 bases from V and 11 bases from J, with 10 bases in between. Germline V gene lookup returns CDR1 MDHEN and CDR2 SYDVKM.